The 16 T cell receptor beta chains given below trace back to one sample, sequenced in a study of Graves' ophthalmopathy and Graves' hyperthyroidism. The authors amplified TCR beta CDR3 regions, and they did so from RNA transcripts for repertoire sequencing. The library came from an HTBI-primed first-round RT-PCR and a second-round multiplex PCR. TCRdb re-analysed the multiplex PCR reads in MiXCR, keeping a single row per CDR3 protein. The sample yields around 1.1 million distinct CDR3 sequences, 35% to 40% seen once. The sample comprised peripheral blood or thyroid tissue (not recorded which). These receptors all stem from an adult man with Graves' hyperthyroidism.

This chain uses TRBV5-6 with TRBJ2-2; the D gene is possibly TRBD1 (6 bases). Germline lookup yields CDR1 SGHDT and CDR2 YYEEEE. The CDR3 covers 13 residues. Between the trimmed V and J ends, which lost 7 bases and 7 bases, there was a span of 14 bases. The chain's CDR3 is CASAFLGGGELFF. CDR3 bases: TGTGCCAGCGCGTTCCTAGGGGGCGGGGAGCTGTTTTTT.

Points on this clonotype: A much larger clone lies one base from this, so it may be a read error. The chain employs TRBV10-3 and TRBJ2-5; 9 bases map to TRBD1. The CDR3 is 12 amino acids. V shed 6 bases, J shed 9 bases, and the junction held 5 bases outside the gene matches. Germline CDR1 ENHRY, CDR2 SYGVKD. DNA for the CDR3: TGTGCCATCAGCCATAGGGACAGGGCCCAGTACTTC. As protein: CAISHRDRAQYF.

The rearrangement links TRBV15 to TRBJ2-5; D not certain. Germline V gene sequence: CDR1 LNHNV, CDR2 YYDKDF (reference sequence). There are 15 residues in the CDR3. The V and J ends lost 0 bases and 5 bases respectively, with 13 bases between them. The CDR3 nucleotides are TGTGCCACCAGCAGAGATTTAGGAACTGTGGAGACCCAGTACTTC. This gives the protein CATSRDLGTVETQYF.

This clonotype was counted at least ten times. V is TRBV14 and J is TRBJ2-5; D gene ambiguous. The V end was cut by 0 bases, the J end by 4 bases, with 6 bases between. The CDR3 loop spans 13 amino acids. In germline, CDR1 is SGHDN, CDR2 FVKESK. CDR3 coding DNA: TGTGCCAGCAGCCAAGATTGGCGAGAGACCCAGTACTTC. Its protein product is CASSQDWRETQYF.

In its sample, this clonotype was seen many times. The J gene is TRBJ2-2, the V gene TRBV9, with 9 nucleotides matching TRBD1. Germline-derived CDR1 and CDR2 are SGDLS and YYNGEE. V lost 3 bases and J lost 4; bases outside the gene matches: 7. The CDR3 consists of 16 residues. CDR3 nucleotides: TGTGCCAGCAGCGAACACAGGGGGCCGTTCACCGGGGAGCTGTTTTTT. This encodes CASSEHRGPFTGELFF.

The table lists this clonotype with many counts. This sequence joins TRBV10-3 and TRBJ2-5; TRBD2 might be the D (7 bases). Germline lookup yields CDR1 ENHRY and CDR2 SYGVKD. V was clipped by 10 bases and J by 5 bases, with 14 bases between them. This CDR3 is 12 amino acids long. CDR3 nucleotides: TGTGCCACCCGTGCGGGGGCGGAGACCCAGTACTTC. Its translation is CATRAGAETQYF.

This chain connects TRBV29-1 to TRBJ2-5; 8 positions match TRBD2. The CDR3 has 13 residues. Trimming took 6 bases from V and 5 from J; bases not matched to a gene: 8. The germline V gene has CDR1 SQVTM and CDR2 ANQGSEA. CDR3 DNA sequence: TGCAGCGTATCGGGGGGGCTTGTGGAGACCCAGTACTTC. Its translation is CSVSGGLVETQYF.

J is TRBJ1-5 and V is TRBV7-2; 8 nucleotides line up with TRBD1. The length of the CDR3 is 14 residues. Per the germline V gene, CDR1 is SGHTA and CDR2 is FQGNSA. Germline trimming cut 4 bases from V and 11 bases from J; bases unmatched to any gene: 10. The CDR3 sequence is CASSSTDRGQTQHF. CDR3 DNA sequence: TGTGCCAGCAGCTCAACCGACAGGGGACAGACCCAGCATTTT.

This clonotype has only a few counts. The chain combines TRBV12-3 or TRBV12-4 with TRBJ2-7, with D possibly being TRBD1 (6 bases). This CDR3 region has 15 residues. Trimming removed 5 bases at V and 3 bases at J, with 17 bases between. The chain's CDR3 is CASSPTGGVGYEQYF. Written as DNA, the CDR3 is TGTGCCAGCAGTCCGACAGGTGGTGTCGGCTACGAGCAGTACTTC.

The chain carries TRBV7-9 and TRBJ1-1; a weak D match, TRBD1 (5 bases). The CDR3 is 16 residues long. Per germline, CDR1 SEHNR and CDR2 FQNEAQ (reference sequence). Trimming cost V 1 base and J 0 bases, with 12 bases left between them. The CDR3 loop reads CASSLGAGVMNTEAFF. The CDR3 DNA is TGTGCCAGCAGCTTAGGGGCGGGGGTCATGAACACTGAAGCTTTCTTT.

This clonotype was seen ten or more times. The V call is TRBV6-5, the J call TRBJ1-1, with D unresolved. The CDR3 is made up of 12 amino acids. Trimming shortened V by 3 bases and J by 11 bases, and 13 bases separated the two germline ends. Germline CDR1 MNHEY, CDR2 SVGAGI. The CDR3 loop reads CASSYSSGMAFF. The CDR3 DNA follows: TGTGCCAGCAGTTATTCATCGGGAATGGCTTTCTTT.

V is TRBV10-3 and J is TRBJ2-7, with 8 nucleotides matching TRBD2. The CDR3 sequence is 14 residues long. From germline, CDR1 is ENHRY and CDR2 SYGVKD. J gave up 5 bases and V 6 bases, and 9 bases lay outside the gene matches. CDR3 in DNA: TGTGCCATCAGAAATTCAGCGGGGGCGGACGAGCAGTACTTC. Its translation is CAIRNSAGADEQYF.

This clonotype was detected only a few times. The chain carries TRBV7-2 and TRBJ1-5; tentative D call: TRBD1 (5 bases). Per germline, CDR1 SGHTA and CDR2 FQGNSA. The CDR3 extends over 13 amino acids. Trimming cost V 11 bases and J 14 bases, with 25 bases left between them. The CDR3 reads CAEQLSRVAYEHF. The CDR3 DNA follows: TGTGCCGAGCAGCTCAGCAGGGTAGCCTACGAGCATTTT.

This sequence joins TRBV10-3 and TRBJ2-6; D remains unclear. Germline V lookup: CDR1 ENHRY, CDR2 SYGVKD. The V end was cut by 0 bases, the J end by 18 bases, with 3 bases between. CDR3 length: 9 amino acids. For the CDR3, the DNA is TGTGCCATCAGTGAGTCCGGGACTTTC. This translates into CAISESGTF.

DNA for the CDR3: TGTGCCAGCAGTGATCCCGGGCCCGTAGAAGAGACCCAGTACTTC. Its protein is CASSDPGPVEETQYF. The V call is TRBV2, the J call TRBJ2-5; D uncertain. V shed 3 bases and J shed 3 bases, with 14 bases lying between them. The CDR3 is 15 amino acids. Germline assignment: CDR1 SNHLY and CDR2 FYNNEI.

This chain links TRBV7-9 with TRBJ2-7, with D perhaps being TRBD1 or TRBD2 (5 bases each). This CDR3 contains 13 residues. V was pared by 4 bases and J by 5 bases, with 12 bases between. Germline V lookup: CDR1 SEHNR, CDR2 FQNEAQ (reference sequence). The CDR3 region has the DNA TGTGCCAGCAGCTCCCGGGACGAAGACGAGCAGTACTTC. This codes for CASSSRDEDEQYF.